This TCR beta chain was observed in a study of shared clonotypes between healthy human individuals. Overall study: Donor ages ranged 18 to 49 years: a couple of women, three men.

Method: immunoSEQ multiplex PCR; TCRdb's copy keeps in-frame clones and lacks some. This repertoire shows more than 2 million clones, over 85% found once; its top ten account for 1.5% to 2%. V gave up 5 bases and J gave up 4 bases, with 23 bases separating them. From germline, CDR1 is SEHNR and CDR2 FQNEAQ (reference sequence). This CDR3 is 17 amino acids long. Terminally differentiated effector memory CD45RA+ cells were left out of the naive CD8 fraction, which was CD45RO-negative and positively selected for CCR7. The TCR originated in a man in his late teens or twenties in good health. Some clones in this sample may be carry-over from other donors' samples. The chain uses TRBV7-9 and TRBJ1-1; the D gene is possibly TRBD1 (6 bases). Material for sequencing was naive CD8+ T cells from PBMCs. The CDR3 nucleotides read TGTGCCAGCAGCCCGAGGGGGGGGACATTAATGGGCACTGAAGCTTTCTTT. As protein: CASSPRGGTLMGTEAFF.